This entry is about one T cell receptor beta chain. What it recognizes is unknown. The data originate from a study of cytomegalovirus exposure and HLA in healthy donors. PCR primers comprised 60 Vbeta and 13 Jbeta primers. Profiled with immunoSEQ multiplex PCR; TCRdb holds only in-frame clones, not every one. In the table there are 160,000 or so clones, around 78% of which are singletons. Regarding the study as a whole: The number of N-insertions in an Asian-associated ancestry cluster was reportedly below the approximately 600-donor mean in a later analysis.

V was shortened by 8 bases and J by 5 bases, with 7 bases between the two germline ends. Germline V lookup: CDR1 SNHLY, CDR2 FYNNEI. This CDR3 comprises 10 residues. This clonotype was obtained from a woman between 35 and 50 years old in good health and CMV-seronegative. This sequence joins TRBV2 and TRBJ2-7; maybe TRBD2 (5 bases). Sequenced sample: PBMCs. CDR3 sequence reads: CASRLHEQYF. CDR3 in DNA: TGTGCCAGCCGACTACACGAGCAGTACTTC.